These T cell receptor beta chains were read from a single sample in a study of technical replicates of blood from several donors. Sequencing was performed with immunoSEQ multiplex PCR; in TCRdb, only in-frame clones are kept and a portion is missing. The repertoire consists of around 85,000 clones, with roughly 94% occurring once and the leading ten covering roughly 0.25%. The sequenced sample consisted of T cells isolated from PBMCs. The receptor source for this set is a human donor in good health. Both conserved end residues are part of each CDR3. A D gene is named only where the DNA matches it firmly. The size of a clone is reported for some rows only, either as once, few or many, or as a class for expanded clones.

TRBV25-1,-,TRBJ1-4,-,TGTGCCAGCAGTGCTGGACAAAATGAAAAACTGTTTTTT,CASSAGQNEKLFF
TRBV19,once,TRBJ1-1,-,TGTGCCAGCCGCGTGCGGGGGAACCAAGCTTTCTTT,CASRVRGNQAFF
TRBV29-1,-,TRBJ2-1,TRBD2,TGCAGCGTCCGGGAGGGGTCCTACAATGAGCAGTTCTTC,CSVREGSYNEQFF
TRBV5-1,once,TRBJ2-7,-,TGCGCCAGCAGCTTGCAGGGCTTTTCCTACGAGCAGTACTTC,CASSLQGFSYEQYF
TRBV29-1,-,TRBJ2-5,TRBD1,TGCAGCGTTGAGGATCGGGACAGGGCCTCTGGGGTTGAGACCCAGTACTTC,CSVEDRDRASGVETQYF
TRBV6-5,few,TRBJ1-1,-,TGTGCCAGCAGTTACGACAGGACTGAAGCTTTCTTT,CASSYDRTEAFF
TRBV5-1,-,TRBJ2-5,-,TGCGCCAGCAGCTTGTTGCTACGGGAGACCCAGTACTTC,CASSLLLRETQYF
TRBV11-3,-,TRBJ2-2,-,TGTGCCAGCAGCGCGCCCCAGGGGTCGGCGAACACCGGGGAGCTGTTTTTT,CASSAPQGSANTGELFF
TRBV7-3,-,TRBJ1-6,-,TGTGCCAGCAGCTTATCCAGGGATCACAATTCACCCCTCCACTTT,CASSLSRDHNSPLHF
TRBV11-3,-,TRBJ1-3,-,TGTGCCAGCAGCTTCTCTCTTCTACGTGGAAACACCATATATTTT,CASSFSLLRGNTIYF
TRBV6-1,-,TRBJ2-3,-,TGTGCCAGCAGTGAAGAATCGAGACACACAGATACGCAGTATTTT,CASSEESRHTDTQYF
TRBV28,once,TRBJ1-1,TRBD1,TGTGCCAGCAAGACAGGGAGCACTGAAGCTTTCTTT,CASKTGSTEAFF
TRBV5-6,-,TRBJ2-3,-,TGTGCCAGCAGCTTGGTTGCACTCTCGGATACGCAGTATTTT,CASSLVALSDTQYF
TRBV19,-,TRBJ2-3,-,TGTGCCAGTAGTATAGAGGTTTGGGGGGACACAGATACGCAGTATTTT,CASSIEVWGDTDTQYF
TRBV10-1,-,TRBJ2-7,-,TGCGCCAGCAGTGAGTCGTTCGCGGCCTACGAGCAGTACTTC,CASSESFAAYEQYF
TRBV2,once,TRBJ1-6,TRBD1,TGTGCCGGCCACGGACAGGGGAATTCACCCCTCCACTTT,CAGHGQGNSPLHF
TRBV7-9,-,TRBJ2-3,TRBD2,TGTGCCAGCAGCTCCCGGGAGGGATGGACAGATACGCAGTATTTT,CASSSREGWTDTQYF
TRBV7-8,-,TRBJ2-7,-,TGTGCCAGCAGTTCGGGAACCTACGAGCAGTACTTC,CASSSGTYEQYF
TRBV30,-,TRBJ1-1,TRBD1,TGTGCCTGCGGACAGGGGGTTACTGAAGCTTTCTTT,CACGQGVTEAFF
TRBV6-6,-,TRBJ2-2,-,TGTGCCAGCAGTTACCTTGTCGCGGGGGCTACCGGGGAGCTGTTTTTT,CASSYLVAGATGELFF
TRBV29-1,few,TRBJ1-1,-,TGCAGCGCCAGGCGGCAGGGAATGAACACTGAAGCTTTCTTT,CSARRQGMNTEAFF
TRBV6-6,-,TRBJ2-2,-,TGTGCCAGCTCGAGGGACACCTACACCGGGGAGCTGTTTTTT,CASSRDTYTGELFF
TRBV28,-,TRBJ2-7,-,TGTGCCAGCAGTTTGGTAGCGGTCGCATCCTACGAGCAGTACTTC,CASSLVAVASYEQYF
TRBV11-3,-,TRBJ1-1,-,TGTGCCAGCAGCTTTTTAGGAGCGAACACTGAAGCTTTCTTT,CASSFLGANTEAFF
TRBV5-1,-,TRBJ2-2,TRBD2,TGCGCCAGCAGCCAGGGACTAGCGGGAGGGCCTACCGGGGAGCTGTTTTTT,CASSQGLAGGPTGELFF
TRBV6-1,-,TRBJ1-1,-,TGTGCCAGCAGGTTGGCAGGGTTAGGGGCTGAAGCTTTCTTT,CASRLAGLGAEAFF
TRBV30,-,TRBJ1-1,-,TGTGCCTGGAGTGTCTCAGGCACTGAAGCTTTCTTT,CAWSVSGTEAFF
TRBV5-6,-,TRBJ2-1,TRBD1,TGTGCCTCTATACCCTTTTCCTCGACAGGGAATGAGCAGTTCTTC,CASIPFSSTGNEQFF
TRBV19,many,TRBJ1-4,-,TGTGCCAGTAGTATATCCAGTAATGAAAAACTGTTTTTT,CASSISSNEKLFF
TRBV19,-,TRBJ2-3,-,TGTGCCAGTAGTTCCCGACTTCTTCTCGATACGCAGTATTTT,CASSSRLLLDTQYF
TRBV7-6,-,TRBJ2-1,TRBD1,TGTGCCAGCAGCTTACGGAACCGGGACAGGGTGCCCAATGAGCAGTTCTTC,CASSLRNRDRVPNEQFF
TRBV11-2,-,TRBJ1-1,-,TGTGCCAGCAGCTCGTCGGGGGAGAACACTGAAGCTTTCTTT,CASSSSGENTEAFF
TRBV5-1,-,TRBJ2-7,TRBD1,TGCGCCAGCAGCTTGGAAAGGATTCGGACAGGGGAAAGCTACGAGCAGTACTTC,CASSLERIRTGESYEQYF
TRBV30,-,TRBJ1-3,-,TGTGCCTGGATGGCCTACCGCGGACTGGGGTTGGAAAACACCATATATTTT,CAWMAYRGLGLENTIYF
TRBV7-6,-,TRBJ2-3,-,TGTGCCAGCAGCTTGGAGACAGGCCAAAGCACAGATACGCAGTATTTT,CASSLETGQSTDTQYF
TRBV5-1,-,TRBJ1-4,-,TGCGCCAGCAAAAAATCTGGGAGTAATGAAAAACTGTTTTTT,CASKKSGSNEKLFF
TRBV5-4,-,TRBJ1-3,TRBD1,TGTGCCAGCAGCCCAGACAGGGTACAAACTGGAAACACCATATATTTT,CASSPDRVQTGNTIYF
TRBV11-2,once,TRBJ1-2,-,TGTGCCAGCAGCTTCGCCAGGGTCCATGGCTACACCTTC,CASSFARVHGYTF
TRBV10-3,-,TRBJ2-7,-,TGTGCCATCAGGGCTAGCCGAACCTACGAGCAGTACTTC,CAIRASRTYEQYF
TRBV18,-,TRBJ2-7,-,TGTGCCAGCTCACCCCAATTGTGGGTTGGGCAGGTCCCTCCTACCTACGAGCAGTACTTC,CASSPQLWVGQVPPTYEQYF
TRBV19,once,TRBJ1-1,TRBD1,TGTGCCAGTACCCTGGACAGGGGGAGTATCCCTTTCTTT,CASTLDRGSIPFF
TRBV7-6,-,TRBJ2-3,TRBD2,TGTGCCAGCAGCGACGGACTAGTCACAGATACGCAGTATTTT,CASSDGLVTDTQYF
TRBV5-1,-,TRBJ2-7,TRBD1,TGCGCCAGCAGCCCCAACAGGGGTCCATCCCTCTCTCACGAGCAGTACTTC,CASSPNRGPSLSHEQYF
TRBV6-5,-,TRBJ1-5,-,TGTGCCAGCACCCCTTCTCGAGTTAGCAATCAGCCCCAGCATTTT,CASTPSRVSNQPQHF
TRBV5-1,-,TRBJ1-3,-,TGCGCCAGCAGCTTGGATGCGGACACCATATATTTT,CASSLDADTIYF
TRBV5-4,-,TRBJ2-7,TRBD2,TGTGCCAGCAGCCCAGAGGGGAGGGCTAGCGCGTACGAGCAGTACTTC,CASSPEGRASAYEQYF
TRBV5-1,-,TRBJ1-1,-,TGCGCCAGCAGCTTGGACGGGGGTATGACTGAAGCTTTCTTT,CASSLDGGMTEAFF
TRBV7-2,-,TRBJ2-1,TRBD2,TGTGCCAGCAGCTTATTTCCGAAAAGCGGGAGCGGTGCCCATGAGCAGTTCTTC,CASSLFPKSGSGAHEQFF
TRBV6-5,-,TRBJ1-1,-,TGTGCCAGCAGAACGGGGATGACCACTGAAGCTTTCTTT,CASRTGMTTEAFF
TRBV14,once,TRBJ1-2,TRBD1,TGTGCCAGCTCCGACAGGGGAGGCTATGGCTACACCTTC,CASSDRGGYGYTF
TRBV5-8,-,TRBJ2-7,TRBD1,TGTGCCAGCAGCTTGGTTGGGGACAGTCGACCCTACGAGCAGTACTTC,CASSLVGDSRPYEQYF
TRBV28,-,TRBJ1-1,-,TGTGCCAGCACCTCCCCCTCGCCAGGGCTGAACACTGAAGCTTTCTTT,CASTSPSPGLNTEAFF
TRBV4-1,-,TRBJ1-1,-,TGCGCCAGCAGCCAAGATAGGGGAAGGGACACTGAAGCTTTCTTT,CASSQDRGRDTEAFF
TRBV11-2,-,TRBJ2-1,TRBD2,TGTGCCAGCAGCTTGACAGCGGGGGGGCCTCGGAATGAGCAGTTCTTC,CASSLTAGGPRNEQFF
TRBV29-1,-,TRBJ2-1,TRBD1,TGCAGCGTAGGTGTCCCGGACAGGGGAGCCTGCAATGAGCAGTTCTTC,CSVGVPDRGACNEQFF
TRBV14,-,TRBJ2-3,TRBD1,TGTGCCAGCAGCCAAGTAACAGGGGCCACAGATACGCAGTATTTT,CASSQVTGATDTQYF
TRBV11-2,-,TRBJ1-4,-,TGTGCCAGCAGCCACGGGAGTAGAAGGGTTAATGAAAAACTGTTTTTT,CASSHGSRRVNEKLFF